These 24 T cell receptor beta chains originate from one sample sequenced in a study of vaccination effects on CD4 cells after COVID-19. The table came from immunoSEQ multiplex PCR; TCRdb's copy has only in-frame clones and leaves some out. This sample has 70,000 or so clones, with more than 65% found just once. Antigen-specific CD4+ T cells were expanded with viral peptide pools in the ViraFEST assay before sequencing. At the end of approximately 10 days of culture, CD4+ T cells were isolated. The person was diagnosed with PCR-confirmed SARS-CoV-2 infection between March and December 2020. These receptors are not linked to any known antigen. Sequenced material: CD4+ T cells from PBMCs cultured with HIV peptides, taken before COVID-19 vaccination. Subset indicated: HIV-1 Nef peptide pool negative control/reference culture. Receptor source: a human donor who had a prior SARS-CoV-2 infection.

The chain carries TRBV18 and TRBJ2-5, with D possibly TRBD2 on 6 matching bases. This CDR3 has 16 amino acids. The ends were cut back, 2 bases at V and 1 base at J, with 14 bases in the middle. Germline CDR1 and CDR2: KGHSH and LQKENI. CDR3 sequence: CASSPFTGEIQETQYF. DNA for the CDR3: TGTGCCAGCTCACCATTTACGGGGGAGATCCAAGAGACCCAGTACTTC.

This sequence joins TRBV7-2 and TRBJ1-1; maybe TRBD1 (5 bases). V gave up 5 bases and J gave up 1 base, with 14 bases separating them. Germline values: CDR1 SGHTA, CDR2 FQGNSA. The CDR3 runs 15 residues. CDR3 sequence: CASSLRQLSNTEAFF. The DNA for the CDR3 is TGTGCCAGCAGCCTAAGACAGCTATCGAACACTGAAGCTTTCTTT.

A single count supports this clone. The V gene is TRBV6-5, the J gene TRBJ1-4; tentative D call: TRBD1 (5 bases). The V end was cut by 4 bases, the J end by 8 bases, with 11 bases between. CDR1 is MNHEY and CDR2 is SVGAGI in the germline V gene. The CDR3 runs to 13 residues. CDR3 bases: TGTGCCAGCAGTTGGGCGAAGGGGGAAAAACTGTTTTTT. Translating gives CASSWAKGEKLFF.

The chain combines TRBV5-1 with TRBJ2-2, with a weak D call TRBD2 (5 bases). Trimming cost V 0 bases and J 9 bases, with 15 bases left between them. CDR1 is SGHRS, CDR2 YFSETQ, per germline. The CDR3 runs 15 residues. CDR3: CASSLAVGRERELFF. The CDR3 DNA is TGCGCCAGCAGCTTGGCCGTGGGGAGAGAGCGGGAGCTGTTTTTT.

V is TRBV4-2 and J is TRBJ2-5; no clear D. Per germline, CDR1 LGHNA and CDR2 YNFKEQ. The CDR3 contains 9 residues. The V and J ends lost 9 bases and 10 bases respectively, with 9 bases between them. The CDR3 region is CASHSLQYF. In DNA form, the CDR3 reads TGTGCCAGTCACTCCCTCCAGTACTTC.

This clone occurred a few times. V usage is TRBV7-8 and J usage is TRBJ2-1, with D possibly called TRBD1 or TRBD2 (5 bases each). The CDR3 loop spans 15 amino acids. V was pared by 5 bases and J by 9 bases, with 20 bases between. The germline V gene has CDR1 SGHVS and CDR2 FQNEAQ. CDR3 bases: TGTGCCAGCAGCCCCCCGGGACCTACTCGGGGTGAGCAGTTCTTC. This encodes CASSPPGPTRGEQFF.

This chain joins TRBV3-1 (or the pseudogene TRBV3-2) and TRBJ2-7, with TRBD2 as a possible D gene (5 bases). The CDR3 loop spans 13 amino acids. Trimming cost V 3 bases and J 7 bases, with 13 bases left between them. Germline lookup yields CDR1 LGHDT and CDR2 YNNKEL (reference sequence). The DNA for the CDR3 is TGTGCCAGCAGCCATACCAGGAGCGGAGAGCAGTACTTC. It is translated as CASSHTRSGEQYF.

The chain employs TRBV5-1 and TRBJ1-2, with D perhaps matching TRBD1 (5 bases). V shed 0 bases and J shed 6 bases, with 12 bases lying between them. Germline CDR1 SGHRS, CDR2 YFSETQ. There are 14 residues in the CDR3. Here the CDR3 reads CASSLESRGDGYTF. CDR3 nucleotide sequence: TGCGCCAGCAGCTTGGAGTCAAGGGGCGATGGCTACACCTTC.

V gene TRBV18 combines with J gene TRBJ2-7; D is undetermined. Trimming took 5 bases from V and 4 from J, leaving 12 bases between them. Germline values: CDR1 KGHSH, CDR2 LQKENI. The CDR3 extends over 13 amino acids. The CDR3 region is CASSTTHQYEQYF. CDR3 bases: TGTGCCAGCTCAACGACACACCAGTACGAGCAGTACTTC. The variable domain in full, with the rest retrieved from reference TRBV18 and TRBJ2-7, is NAGVMQNPRHLVRRRGQEARLRCSPMKGHSHVYWYRQLPEEGLKFMVYLQKENIIDESGMPKERFSAEFPKEGPSILRIQQVVRGDSAAYFCASSTTHQYEQYFGPGTRLTVT.

The J gene is TRBJ1-2, the V gene TRBV3-1 (or the pseudogene TRBV3-2); TRBD1 agrees at 7 bases. V lost 4 bases to trimming and J lost 5 bases; unmatched junction nucleotides: 10. CDR3 length: 15 residues. Germline assignment: CDR1 LGHDT and CDR2 YNNKEL (reference sequence). CDR3 bases: TGTGCCAGCAGCCCTCTGGGACAGCCATCTTATGGCTACACCTTC. Encoded protein: CASSPLGQPSYGYTF.

This sequence joins TRBV13 and TRBJ2-1; unclear D gene. This CDR3 is 15 amino acids long. Looked up from germline, CDR1 is PRHDT and CDR2 is FYEKMQ (reference sequence). With 3 bases removed from V and 0 bases from J, the gap between germline ends came to 9 bases. The CDR3, as DNA: TGTGCCAGCAGCTTCGGTAAGGGCTCCTACAATGAGCAGTTCTTC. Encoded protein: CASSFGKGSYNEQFF.

The chain uses TRBV12-3 or TRBV12-4 and TRBJ2-7; possible D gene TRBD2, 5 bases. The CDR3 is made up of 12 amino acids. Trimming left V 6 bases short and J 5 bases short, with 11 bases between. The CDR3 loop is CASSPTRDEQYF. In DNA form, the CDR3 reads TGTGCCAGCAGCCCAACTAGAGACGAGCAGTACTTC.

This clone showed up just once. This sequence joins TRBV6-5 and TRBJ2-1; the D gene is possibly TRBD2 (6 bases). Trimming shortened V by 0 bases and J by 14 bases, and 11 bases separated the two germline ends. The CDR3 covers 12 residues. CDR1 MNHEY and CDR2 SVGAGI come from the germline V gene. CDR3 protein: CASSYSGGSKFF. Here the CDR3 DNA reads TGTGCCAGCAGTTACTCCGGGGGAAGTAAGTTCTTC.

The chain couples TRBV7-8 to TRBJ1-5; D not certain. CDR1 and CDR2 from the germline V gene are SGHVS and FQNEAQ. V was pared by 3 bases and J by 7 bases, with 10 bases between. This CDR3 contains 13 residues. CDR3 sequence (DNA): TGTGCCAGCAGCTTCCAGGATAGCCAGCCCCAGCATTTT. The encoded protein is CASSFQDSQPQHF. The entire variable domain, with the rest obtained from reference TRBV7-8 and TRBJ1-5, is as follows: GAGVSQSPRYKVAKRGQDVALRCDPISGHVSLFWYQQALGQGPEFLTYFQNEAQLDKSGLPSDRFFAERPEGSVSTLKIQRTQQEDSAVYLCASSFQDSQPQHFGDGTRLSIL.

The chain uses TRBV11-2 and TRBJ2-7; the D gene is possibly TRBD1 (6 bases). CDR3 size: 12 residues. Germline V gene sequence: CDR1 SGHAT, CDR2 FQNNGV. The V end lost 1 base, the J end lost 7 bases, and 8 bases lay between the germline ends. The chain's CDR3 is CASSLAGVEQYF. CDR3 nucleotides: TGTGCCAGCAGCTTAGCAGGGGTAGAGCAGTACTTC.

The chain combines TRBV6-5 with TRBJ2-1, with TRBD1 matching 8 bases. V dropped 0 bases and J dropped 8; count of bases not matched to a gene: 3. Germline assignment: CDR1 MNHEY and CDR2 SVGAGI. The CDR3 has 14 amino acids. The CDR3 region has the DNA TGTGCCAGCAGTTACTCACCGACAGGGGATGAGCAGTTCTTC. It is translated as CASSYSPTGDEQFF.

This clone was seen only a few times. The chain couples TRBV6-5 to TRBJ2-7; 10 bases line up with TRBD1. Germline lookup yields CDR1 MNHEY and CDR2 SVGAGI. The trim removed 6 bases at V and 4 bases at J, leaving 6 bases unmatched. The CDR3 is 14 residues long. In nucleotides, the CDR3 is TGTGCCAGCAGGAGACAGGGGGCAACTTACGAGCAGTACTTC. Translation gives CASRRQGATYEQYF.

V usage is TRBV27 and J usage is TRBJ1-2; 12 nucleotides match TRBD1. The J segment lost 7 bases and the V segment lost 2 bases, leaving 2 bases of the junction unmatched. The CDR3 has 14 amino acids. Germline V gene lookup returns CDR1 MNHEY and CDR2 SMNVEV (reference sequence). CDR3 sequence (DNA): TGTGCCAGCAGTTTAAGGGACAGGGGGCCTGGCTACACCTTC. This codes for CASSLRDRGPGYTF.

The chain carries TRBV5-5 and TRBJ1-2; tentatively, D is TRBD1 (6 bases). V gave up 1 base and J gave up 2 bases, with 12 bases separating them. This CDR3 has 15 residues. Germline values: CDR1 SGHKS, CDR2 YYEKEE (reference sequence). The CDR3 loop reads CASSLWLGQNYGYTF. CDR3 in DNA: TGTGCCAGCAGCTTGTGGCTCGGACAGAACTATGGCTACACCTTC.

The chain is built from TRBV25-1 and TRBJ1-2, with D hard to call. The ends were cut back, 3 bases at V and 5 bases at J, with 19 bases in the middle. The CDR3 extends over 16 amino acids. The germline gives CDR1 MGHDK, CDR2 SYGVNS. The CDR3 DNA is TGTGCCAGCAGTGATGTGGACGACCTAAAAAGATATGGCTACACCTTC. Its protein product is CASSDVDDLKRYGYTF.

V gene TRBV30 combines with J gene TRBJ1-5; perhaps TRBD1 as D (5 bases). CDR1 and CDR2 from the germline V gene are GTSNPN and SVGIG (reference sequence). V shed 1 base and J shed 6 bases, with 10 bases lying between them. This CDR3 comprises 13 residues. In nucleotides, the CDR3 is TGTGCCTGGAGTGGGGGGGGAGGTCAGCCCCAGCATTTT. It codes for CAWSGGGGQPQHF.

The chain recombines TRBV7-8 with TRBJ2-1; weak D call: TRBD2 (6 bases). This CDR3 has 15 residues. Per the germline V gene, CDR1 is SGHVS and CDR2 is FQNEAQ. Deletions cut 5 bases from V and 4 bases from J, with 15 bases between. CDR3 in DNA: TGTGCCAGCAGCCCGCGAGGGCGGGGTTACAATGAGCAGTTCTTC. Protein product: CASSPRGRGYNEQFF.

The chain uses TRBV10-3 and TRBJ1-4, with TRBD1 identical over 8 bases. V was pared by 5 bases and J by 1 base, with 6 bases of the junction left unmatched. This CDR3 has 16 residues. The germline gives CDR1 ENHRY, CDR2 SYGVKD. The CDR3 loop is CAISPTRGRTNEKLFF. In DNA form, the CDR3 reads TGTGCCATCAGTCCCACCAGGGGGCGAACTAATGAAAAACTGTTTTTT.

This clone came up once. The chain uses TRBV3-1 (or the pseudogene TRBV3-2) and TRBJ1-1, with 7 bases lining up with TRBD1. Germline assignment: CDR1 LGHDT and CDR2 YNNKEL (reference sequence). The J segment lost 0 bases and the V segment lost 4 bases, leaving 8 bases of the junction unmatched. The CDR3 covers 16 residues. CDR3 DNA sequence: TGTGCCAGCAGCCCTATGCCACAGGGGATGAACACTGAAGCTTTCTTT. This sequence encodes CASSPMPQGMNTEAFF.